This is a list of T cell receptor beta chains from one sample in a study of cytomegalovirus exposure and HLA in healthy donors. Produced via immunoSEQ multiplex PCR; TCRdb's table is partial and in-frame only. The sample holds more than 100,000 clones; about four fifths are singletons and the top ten take 1.1% to 1.5%. Sequenced: PBMCs. The receptors were gathered from a middle-aged woman in good health and CMV-seronegative. CDR3s include the opening cysteine and the closing phenylalanine or tryptophan. Fields, in order: D gene, J gene, V gene, clone size, CDR3 protein, CDR3 DNA. The D gene is left open where the match is weak. Clone size is shown for a subset of rows, as once, few, many or a class of expanded clone.

TRBD2 TRBJ2-3 TRBV7-2 NA CASSFILAGTDTQYF TGTGCCAGCAGCTTTATCCTAGCGGGCACAGATACGCAGTATTTT
NA TRBJ1-6 TRBV12-5 NA CASGLGRTRDGSPLHF TGTGCTAGTGGTTTGGGGAGGACGAGGGATGGTTCACCCCTCCACTTT
TRBD1 TRBJ1-1 TRBV6-6 NA CASSWATGTGSPEAFF TGTGCCAGCAGTTGGGCTACCGGGACAGGCTCCCCTGAAGCTTTCTTT
TRBD1 TRBJ2-7 TRBV4-3 once CASSHGQGGYEQYF TGCGCCAGCAGCCATGGACAGGGAGGCTACGAGCAGTACTTC
TRBD1 TRBJ2-7 TRBV5-6 once CASSQTGPYEQYF TGTGCCAGCAGCCAGACAGGGCCCTACGAGCAGTACTTC
TRBD2 TRBJ2-1 TRBV7-2 NA CASSLKAGTSGNNEQFF TGTGCCAGCAGCTTGAAAGCCGGGACTAGCGGAAACAATGAGCAGTTCTTC
TRBD1 TRBJ1-6 TRBV2 NA CASGRDRGNSPLHF TGTGCCAGCGGCCGGGACAGGGGAAATTCACCCCTCCACTTT
TRBD2 TRBJ2-4 TRBV7-9 NA CASSLEGRGLAKNIQYF TGTGCCAGCAGCTTAGAGGGGAGGGGTCTAGCCAAAAACATTCAGTACTTC
NA TRBJ1-2 TRBV11-2 NA CASSLAGTSRRQDGYTF TGTGCCAGCAGCTTAGCCGGGACATCCCGCCGTCAGGATGGCTACACCTTC
TRBD2 TRBJ2-1 TRBV5-1 NA CASSSRTSGAYNEQFF TGCGCCAGCAGCTCAAGGACTAGCGGGGCCTACAATGAGCAGTTCTTC
TRBD1 TRBJ1-2 TRBV2 NA CASRGGDRGYGYTF TGTGCCAGCAGGGGGGGGGACAGGGGGTATGGCTACACCTTC
NA TRBJ1-4 TRBV6-6 NA CASSFVMANEKLFF TGTGCCAGCAGTTTTGTGATGGCAAATGAAAAACTGTTTTTT
TRBD2 TRBJ2-2 TRBV4-1 NA CASSQPRLAATGELFF TGCGCCAGCAGCCAACCGCGACTAGCGGCTACCGGGGAGCTGTTTTTT
TRBD1 TRBJ1-5 TRBV28 few CASSSPTGFNQPQHF TGTGCCAGCAGTTCCCCGACAGGGTTTAATCAGCCCCAGCATTTT
TRBD1 TRBJ2-7 TRBV6-7 NA CASTYRADRTPYEQYF TGTGCCAGCACCTACCGTGCGGACAGGACCCCCTACGAGCAGTACTTC
NA TRBJ2-5 TRBV7-9 NA CASSFGGRETQYF TGTGCCAGCAGCTTCGGGGGGCGAGAGACCCAGTACTTC
TRBD2 TRBJ2-5 TRBV27 NA CASSPNSGGATETQYF TGTGCCAGCAGTCCCAATAGCGGGGGGGCAACAGAGACCCAGTACTTC
NA TRBJ2-7 TRBV14 once CASSQWANGEQYF TGTGCCAGCAGCCAATGGGCCAACGGCGAGCAGTACTTC
NA TRBJ2-7 TRBV6-5 NA CASNHGIPSYEQYF TGTGCCAGCAACCACGGGATCCCATCCTACGAGCAGTACTTC
TRBD1 TRBJ1-1 TRBV5-1 NA CASSFGTGRRDAEAFF TGCGCCAGCAGCTTTGGGACAGGGCGAAGGGACGCTGAAGCTTTCTTT
NA TRBJ1-6 TRBV4-1 NA CASSQDLDRSQNSPLHF TGCGCCAGCAGCCAAGATCTCGATAGGAGTCAGAATTCACCCCTCCACTTT
TRBD1 TRBJ1-1 TRBV10-3 NA CAISVDRGNTEAFF TGTGCCATCAGTGTTGACAGGGGAAACACTGAAGCTTTCTTT
NA TRBJ1-5 TRBV6-5 NA CASSGFGQPQHF TGTGCGTCGTCAGGGTTCGGTCAGCCCCAGCATTTT
NA TRBJ1-1 TRBV4-1 few CASSQGYGQPNTEAFF TGCGCCAGCAGCCAAGGGTACGGACAGCCAAACACTGAAGCTTTCTTT
NA TRBJ2-1 TRBV5-1 NA CASSFIAGMGGEQFF TGCGCCAGCAGCTTTATAGCGGGTATGGGGGGCGAGCAGTTCTTC
NA TRBJ2-2 TRBV2 NA CASTARGEAGELFF TGTGCCAGCACTGCCAGGGGAGAGGCCGGGGAGCTGTTTTTT
NA TRBJ2-3 TRBV6-5 once CASSGQFLRTQYF TGTGCCAGCAGTGGACAGTTCTTACGAACGCAGTATTTT
TRBD1 TRBJ1-1 TRBV5-4 once CASSPGQGYFEAFF TGTGCCAGCAGCCCTGGACAGGGGTACTTTGAAGCTTTCTTT
TRBD1 TRBJ1-3 TRBV2 once CASTKFETGTSGNTIYF TGTGCCAGCACTAAGTTTGAGACAGGGACTTCTGGAAACACCATATATTTT
TRBD2 TRBJ2-2 TRBV5-1 NA CASSSTLAGTTGELFF TGCGCCAGCAGCTCAACACTAGCGGGGACTACCGGGGAGCTGTTTTTT
NA TRBJ1-1 TRBV19 NA CASSIQGRYTEAFF TGTGCCAGTAGTATACAGGGTCGGTACACTGAAGCTTTCTTT
TRBD2 TRBJ2-4 TRBV11-2 NA CASSPSGGPGIQYF TGTGCCAGCAGTCCTAGCGGGGGGCCGGGCATTCAGTACTTC
NA TRBJ1-5 TRBV7-2 NA CASSPSDTNQPQHF TGTGCCAGCAGCCCCTCGGACACCAATCAGCCCCAGCATTTT
NA TRBJ2-3 TRBV28 NA CASSLRQDLTDTQYF TGTGCCAGCAGTTTACGACAGGACCTCACAGATACGCAGTATTTT
NA TRBJ1-1 TRBV5-4 once CASSLFISAEAFF TGTGCCAGCAGTTTGTTCATTTCGGCTGAAGCTTTCTTT